The entry below describes one T cell receptor (beta chain). Antigen unknown. The junction had 5 bases not matched to a gene; V was cut back by 3 bases and J by 7 bases. CDR1 and CDR2 from the germline V gene are SGHRS and YFSETQ. The CDR3 covers 15 residues. This sample stems from a study of cytomegalovirus exposure and HLA in healthy donors. Vbeta (60) and Jbeta (13) primers were used in the PCR. TCRdb's table, derived via immunoSEQ multiplex PCR, lists solely in-frame clones and lacks some. The sample includes 100,000 to 120,000 clones, over 70% of them seen just once. Study outcomes and limitations: CMV serostatus alone was available as immune exposure information. The study flagged about 150 TCR beta chains as cytomegalovirus-associated. Relative to equally common others, HLA-associated TCR beta chains showed greater clonal expansion in a later analysis.

This clonotype was sampled from a woman between 40 and 55 years old in good health and CMV-seropositive. The gene calls are TRBV5-1 and TRBJ2-1; 12 bases map to TRBD2. The sample taken for sequencing was PBMCs. The CDR3 DNA reads as TGCGCCAGCAGCTACGGGACTAGCGGGTGGAATGAGCAGTTCTTC. Amino acids: CASSYGTSGWNEQFF.